This T cell receptor beta chain was sequenced for a study of cytomegalovirus exposure and HLA in healthy donors. Germline loops: CDR1 SEHNR, CDR2 FQNEAQ (reference sequence). This CDR3 is built from 14 residues. V lost 5 bases, J lost 6 bases, and 16 bases lay in between. Points from the study as a whole: Cytomegalovirus association was assigned to approximately 180 TCR beta chains. Across donors, most TCRs were seen rarely, yet some public ones were widespread. According to a subsequent analysis, TCR clusters from the first cohort were inclined to appear together in the 120 validation repertoires.

This clone was recorded many times. The antigen is unknown. The assay was immunoSEQ multiplex PCR, and TCRdb's table has in-frame clones only and misses some. The table has 150,000 to 200,000 clones, about four fifths seen once. The donors were in the roughly 130-subject validation cohort, distinct from the roughly 720-subject first cohort. This rearrangement joins TRBV7-9 to TRBJ1-1, with a tentative D call TRBD1 (5 bases). The sequencing input was PBMCs. This clonotype was sampled from a man aged 30 to 39 in good health and CMV-seropositive. As DNA, the CDR3 is TGTGCCAGCAGCCTCGACAGCCTCAACGCTGAAGCTTTCTTT. Amino acid sequence: CASSLDSLNAEAFF.